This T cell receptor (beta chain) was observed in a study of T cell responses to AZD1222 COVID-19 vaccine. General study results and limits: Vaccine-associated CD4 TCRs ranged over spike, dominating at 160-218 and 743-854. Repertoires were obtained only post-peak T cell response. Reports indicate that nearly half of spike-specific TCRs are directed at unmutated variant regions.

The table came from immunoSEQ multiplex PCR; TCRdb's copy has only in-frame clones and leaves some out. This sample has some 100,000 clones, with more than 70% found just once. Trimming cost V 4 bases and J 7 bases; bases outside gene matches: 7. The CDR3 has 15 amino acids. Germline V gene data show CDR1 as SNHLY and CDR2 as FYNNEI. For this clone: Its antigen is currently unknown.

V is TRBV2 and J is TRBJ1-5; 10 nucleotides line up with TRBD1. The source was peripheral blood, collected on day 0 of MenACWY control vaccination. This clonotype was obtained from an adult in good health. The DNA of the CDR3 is TGTGCCAGCAGTGTGGAAGGGACAGGGGCACAGCCCCAGCATTTT. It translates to CASSVEGTGAQPQHF.